Sequencing of this T cell receptor beta chain was carried out in a study of CD8+ T cells in alopecia areata. This CDR3 comprises 15 residues. The V end lost 6 bases, the J end lost 2 bases, and 13 bases lay between the germline ends. Germline V gives CDR1 MNHNY, CDR2 SVGAGI (reference sequence). Collection of lesional scalp punch biopsies and peripheral blood was performed in alopecia areata patients. RNA extraction was followed by reverse transcription into cDNA, which acted as the sequencing template. Sequencing was performed with immunoSEQ multiplex PCR; in TCRdb, only in-frame clones are kept and a portion is missing. The repertoire holds 150,000 or so clones, with over 80% as singletons.

The chain links TRBV6-6 to TRBJ2-2, with a tentative D call TRBD2 (5 bases). The sequencing used CD8+ T cells sorted from blood, collected at week 0. This TCR was recovered from a human donor with alopecia areata. CDR3 in DNA: TGTGCCAGCAGCCCCAGCGGACTCAACACCGGGGAGCTGTTTTTT. Translated, it gives CASSPSGLNTGELFF.